A single sample gave rise to the 4 T cell receptor beta chains below, sequenced in a study of shared clonotypes between healthy human individuals (TCRdb year 2020). The library relied on the immunoSEQ multiplex PCR assay. TCRdb took this table from immuneACCESS and kept in-frame rearrangements with V and J called. Such tables lack part of the clones; where checked against another copy, unresolved V genes explain under half of the gap, and the rest is unexplained. Recorded for this sample are 550,000 to 700,000 clones; 73% of them occurred a single time. The top ten clonotypes cover around 2% of the sample. The sample consisted of memory CD4+ T cells sorted from blood. The cell subset or site tag for this specimen amounts to: CD45RA-negative fraction. These receptors came from a woman aged 25 to 39 in good health.

The chain has TRBV5-1 and TRBJ2-7; 7 bases match TRBD1. V lost 5 bases and J lost 6; bases outside the gene matches: 8. Germline CDR1 reads SGHRS; CDR2 reads YFSETQ. The CDR3 loop spans 13 amino acids. The CDR3 is CASRPGTELEQYF. DNA for the CDR3: TGCGCCAGCAGACCCGGGACAGAACTCGAGCAGTACTTC.

The V gene is TRBV5-1, the J gene TRBJ2-7; the match to TRBD2 covers 11 bases. With 4 bases clipped from V and 3 bases from J, the junction kept 9 bases outside the gene matches. The CDR3 has 16 amino acids. Germline CDR1 is SGHRS and CDR2 is YFSETQ. For the CDR3, the DNA is TGCGCCAGCAGCCCCCGACTAGCGGGGTTCATCTACGAGCAGTACTTC. It codes for CASSPRLAGFIYEQYF.

A remark on this clone: Other DNA sequences in the sample encode the same CDR3. The V call is TRBV5-1, the J call TRBJ2-5, with 8 bases that match TRBD2. CDR3 length equals 14 residues. Germline V gives CDR1 SGHRS, CDR2 YFSETQ. Losses at the gene ends were 4 bases for V and 5 bases for J; bases not matched to a gene: 7. CDR3 region: CASSAGRVGETQYF. In nucleotides, the CDR3 is TGCGCCAGCAGCGCCGGGAGGGTTGGGGAGACCCAGTACTTC.

The chain links TRBV29-1 to TRBJ2-7; D unresolved. The CDR3 extends over 11 amino acids. Germline-derived CDR1 and CDR2 are SQVTM and ANQGSEA. V gave up 2 bases and J gave up 4 bases, with 6 bases separating them. The DNA of the CDR3 is TGCAGCGTTGAATCGGGTTACGAGCAGTACTTC. Residues: CSVESGYEQYF.